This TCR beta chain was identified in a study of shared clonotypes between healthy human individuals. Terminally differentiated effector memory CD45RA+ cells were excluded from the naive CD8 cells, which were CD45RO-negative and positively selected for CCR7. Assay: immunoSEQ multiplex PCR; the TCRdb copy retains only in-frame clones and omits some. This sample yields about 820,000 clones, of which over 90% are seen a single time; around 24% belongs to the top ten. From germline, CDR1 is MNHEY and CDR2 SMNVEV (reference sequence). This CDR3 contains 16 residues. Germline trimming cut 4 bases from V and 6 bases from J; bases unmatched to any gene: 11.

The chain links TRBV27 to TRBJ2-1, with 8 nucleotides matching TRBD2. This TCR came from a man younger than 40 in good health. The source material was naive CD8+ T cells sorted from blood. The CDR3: CASSSRTSGKPNEQFF. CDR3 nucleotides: TGTGCCAGCAGTTCCCGCACTAGCGGAAAACCCAATGAGCAGTTCTTC.